This T cell receptor (beta chain) stems from a study of blood T cell repertoires in COVID-19. Study at large: Samples representing acute and convalescent COVID-19 were sourced from the United States, Italy and Spain. PBMCs, B-cell-depleted T cells, or T cells provided the cDNA or gDNA that made up the material.

J lost 6 bases, V lost 2 bases, and 5 bases had no gene match. Germline V gene lookup returns CDR1 LGHNA and CDR2 YSLEER. The CDR3 extends over 14 amino acids. This clone has a handful of counts. Original handling: Nucleated cell counts were estimated from reference gene primer amplification. The table came from immunoSEQ multiplex PCR; TCRdb's copy has only in-frame clones and leaves some out. V, J and clone size reflect that table, while D and trimming were determined from the DNA. The repertoire has approximately 33,000 clones, about 80% of them found once; the top ten carry 16%. The sample taken for sequencing was peripheral blood. This chain links TRBV4-3 with TRBJ2-7, with 9 nucleotides matching TRBD1. This clonotype was obtained from a man between 65 and 80 years old with acute or convalescent COVID-19. In DNA form, the CDR3 reads TGCGCCAGCAGCCAATCGTGGACAGGGGCCGAGCAGTACTTC. This sequence encodes CASSQSWTGAEQYF.